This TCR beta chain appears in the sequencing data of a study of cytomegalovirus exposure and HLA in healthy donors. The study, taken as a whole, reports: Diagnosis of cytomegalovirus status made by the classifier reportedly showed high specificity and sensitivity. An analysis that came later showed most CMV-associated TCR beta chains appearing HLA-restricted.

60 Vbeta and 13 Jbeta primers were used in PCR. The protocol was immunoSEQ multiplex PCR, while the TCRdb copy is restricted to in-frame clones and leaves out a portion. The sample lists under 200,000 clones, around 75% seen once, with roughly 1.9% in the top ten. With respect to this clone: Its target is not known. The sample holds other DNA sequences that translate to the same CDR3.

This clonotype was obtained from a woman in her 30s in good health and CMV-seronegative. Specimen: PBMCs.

As DNA, the CDR3 is TGTGCCAGCAGCTTAGGCGGGGGTTACAATGAGCAGTTCTTC. Its translation is CASSLGGGYNEQFF. The chain links TRBV7-3 to TRBJ2-1, with TRBD2 matching over 7 bases. This CDR3 comprises 14 residues. Germline V gene data show CDR1 as SGHTA and CDR2 as FQGTGA. J lost 4 bases, V lost 2 bases, and 2 bases had no gene match. Full variable domain (outside the CDR3, taken from reference TRBV7-3 and TRBJ2-1): GAGVSQTPSNKVTEKGKYVELRCDPISGHTALYWYRQSLGQGPEFLIYFQGTGAADDSGLPNDRFFAVRPEGSVSTLKIQRTERGDSAVYLCASSLGGGYNEQFFGPGTRLTVL.